This TCR beta chain was sequenced in a study of T cell responses to AZD1222 COVID-19 vaccine. There are 11 residues in the CDR3. Trimming shortened V by 7 bases and J by 1 base, and 3 bases separated the two germline ends. Germline loops: CDR1 SNHLY, CDR2 FYNNEI. Generated by immunoSEQ multiplex PCR, the TCRdb table keeps only in-frame clones and is missing some. This sample has fewer than 150,000 clones; more than 70% occur once, and the top ten carry roughly 15%. The genes are TRBV2 and TRBJ2-3; D gene unclear. The source is an adult who received the AZD1222 COVID-19 vaccine. Sequenced here: peripheral blood, sampled 28 days after the second AZD1222 dose. Written as DNA, the CDR3 is TGTGCCAGCATGCGCACAGATACGCAGTATTTT. Translation: CASMRTDTQYF.